A selection of T cell receptor beta chains follows, all from one sample in a study of cytomegalovirus exposure and HLA in healthy donors. Only in-frame clones appear in the TCRdb table, and some are missing; sequencing was by immunoSEQ multiplex PCR. Of about 130,000 clones listed, about 80% are singletons. The sample consisted of PBMCs. All receptors come from a young man in good health. The CDR3 runs from the conserved cysteine through the conserved F or W. A D gene is named only where the DNA matches it firmly. Not all rows give a size; the values are once, few, many and, for expanded clones, a class.

d_call: TRBD2; j_call: TRBJ2-7; clone_size: NA; v_call: TRBV11-2; cdr3_nt: TGTGCCAGCAGCTTAGACCTGACTAGCGGGGGACGCTACGAGCAGTACTTC; cdr3_aa: CASSLDLTSGGRYEQYF
d_call: NA; j_call: TRBJ1-4; clone_size: NA; v_call: TRBV7-9; cdr3_nt: TGTGCCAGCAGCATCCAGGGATATGAAAAACTGTTTTTT; cdr3_aa: CASSIQGYEKLFF
d_call: NA; j_call: TRBJ1-1; clone_size: NA; v_call: TRBV19; cdr3_nt: TGTGCCAGTAGTGGGGGCGGTACTGAAGCTTTCTTT; cdr3_aa: CASSGGGTEAFF
d_call: NA; j_call: TRBJ2-1; clone_size: NA; v_call: TRBV27; cdr3_nt: TGTGCCAGCTCTCCAGGGGGTAGCGGTTTCTACAATGAGCAGTTCTTC; cdr3_aa: CASSPGGSGFYNEQFF
d_call: TRBD2; j_call: TRBJ2-3; clone_size: NA; v_call: TRBV4-1; cdr3_nt: TGCGCCAGCAGCCGCCGACTAGCGGGAGCTGATGGCACAGATACGCAGTATTTT; cdr3_aa: CASSRRLAGADGTDTQYF
d_call: TRBD2; j_call: TRBJ2-2; clone_size: NA; v_call: TRBV30; cdr3_nt: TGTGCCTGGAAAGCTAGCGGGATAACGAGGGAGCTGTTTTTT; cdr3_aa: CAWKASGITRELFF
d_call: NA; j_call: TRBJ1-2; clone_size: NA; v_call: TRBV27; cdr3_nt: TGTGCCAGCAGTTTACGGTCTCCGCCCTATGGCTACACCTTC; cdr3_aa: CASSLRSPPYGYTF
d_call: TRBD1; j_call: TRBJ1-4; clone_size: NA; v_call: TRBV7-9; cdr3_nt: TGTGCCAGCACCCTGGGACAGGGGAAAGGAAAACTGTTTTTT; cdr3_aa: CASTLGQGKGKLFF
d_call: NA; j_call: TRBJ2-3; clone_size: NA; v_call: TRBV15; cdr3_nt: TGTGCCACCAGCAGAGAGGAGCTCGGAGATACGCAGTATTTT; cdr3_aa: CATSREELGDTQYF
d_call: NA; j_call: TRBJ2-3; clone_size: NA; v_call: TRBV7-2; cdr3_nt: TGTGCCAGCAGCTTAGTCGAGAATACGCAGTATTTT; cdr3_aa: CASSLVENTQYF
d_call: TRBD1; j_call: TRBJ1-1; clone_size: once; v_call: TRBV13; cdr3_nt: TGTGCCAGCAGCCAGGACAGGGGGTTACCGGGGACTGAAGCTTTCTTT; cdr3_aa: CASSQDRGLPGTEAFF
d_call: TRBD1; j_call: TRBJ2-1; clone_size: NA; v_call: TRBV11-3; cdr3_nt: TGTGCCAGCAGCGCCGGGACAGGTCAACCGTCCTCCTACAATGAGCAGTTCTTC; cdr3_aa: CASSAGTGQPSSYNEQFF
d_call: TRBD1; j_call: TRBJ1-4; clone_size: NA; v_call: TRBV7-2; cdr3_nt: TGTGCCAGCAGCCGGGACAGGGCTAATGAAAAACTGTTTTTT; cdr3_aa: CASSRDRANEKLFF
d_call: NA; j_call: TRBJ2-4; clone_size: NA; v_call: TRBV23-1; cdr3_nt: TGCGCCAGCAGTCAGAATCATGGGGCAGGGGCCCTGACCCTAGCCAAAAACATTCAGTACTTC; cdr3_aa: CASSQNHGAGALTLAKNIQYF
d_call: NA; j_call: TRBJ1-2; clone_size: NA; v_call: TRBV11-2; cdr3_nt: TGTGCCAGCAGCAGTCCCGGGAGCCCTAACTATGGCTACACCTTC; cdr3_aa: CASSSPGSPNYGYTF
d_call: NA; j_call: TRBJ2-1; clone_size: few; v_call: TRBV5-1; cdr3_nt: TGCGCCAGCAGCCCCGGGACGGGGGGCGATGAGCAGTTCTTC; cdr3_aa: CASSPGTGGDEQFF
d_call: NA; j_call: TRBJ1-4; clone_size: NA; v_call: TRBV7-9; cdr3_nt: TGTGCCAGCAGCCGTAACAGGGTTTTGGCTAATGAAAAACTGTTTTTT; cdr3_aa: CASSRNRVLANEKLFF
d_call: NA; j_call: TRBJ2-7; clone_size: once; v_call: TRBV4-1; cdr3_nt: TGCGCCAGCAGCCAAGTACAGGCGGACTACGAGCAGTACTTC; cdr3_aa: CASSQVQADYEQYF
d_call: NA; j_call: TRBJ2-2; clone_size: NA; v_call: TRBV29-1; cdr3_nt: TGCAGCGGCCGAGCCAGGGATTTGGCCGGGGAGCTGTTTTTT; cdr3_aa: CSGRARDLAGELFF
d_call: TRBD1; j_call: TRBJ1-2; clone_size: NA; v_call: TRBV6-5; cdr3_nt: TGTGCCAGCAGGACAGGACAGGGCAACTATGGCTACACCTTC; cdr3_aa: CASRTGQGNYGYTF
d_call: TRBD1; j_call: TRBJ1-4; clone_size: NA; v_call: TRBV4-3; cdr3_nt: TGCGCCAGCAGCCAAGAGGGTCTTGGGACAGCCTTTAATGAAAAACTGTTTTTT; cdr3_aa: CASSQEGLGTAFNEKLFF
d_call: TRBD1; j_call: TRBJ1-3; clone_size: once; v_call: TRBV7-8; cdr3_nt: TGTGCCAGCAGCCCCCAGGGGGTTCCTGGAAACACCATATATTTT; cdr3_aa: CASSPQGVPGNTIYF
d_call: NA; j_call: TRBJ1-1; clone_size: NA; v_call: TRBV6-5; cdr3_nt: TGTGCCAGCAGTTACTCAGGGGTAGGAATGAACACTGAAGCTTTCTTT; cdr3_aa: CASSYSGVGMNTEAFF
d_call: TRBD1; j_call: TRBJ2-7; clone_size: NA; v_call: TRBV11-2; cdr3_nt: TGTGCCAGCAGCTTACGTAGCGTGCCAGGGGGTATGGAGCAGTACTTC; cdr3_aa: CASSLRSVPGGMEQYF
d_call: NA; j_call: TRBJ1-5; clone_size: few; v_call: TRBV6-4; cdr3_nt: TGTGCCAGCAGTTCCCAGGGGAACAATCAGCCCCAGCATTTT; cdr3_aa: CASSSQGNNQPQHF
d_call: NA; j_call: TRBJ2-7; clone_size: NA; v_call: TRBV27; cdr3_nt: TGTGCCAGCTCTTGGGAGGGGGGGCTCGAGCAGTACTTC; cdr3_aa: CASSWEGGLEQYF
d_call: NA; j_call: TRBJ2-2; clone_size: NA; v_call: TRBV9; cdr3_nt: TGTGCCAGCAGCGTAGGACTCCTCGAGGAGCTGTTTTTT; cdr3_aa: CASSVGLLEELFF
d_call: NA; j_call: TRBJ1-1; clone_size: NA; v_call: TRBV7-3; cdr3_nt: TGTGCCAGCAGCCCCGGCGGGGACACTGAAGCTTTCTTT; cdr3_aa: CASSPGGDTEAFF
d_call: TRBD1; j_call: TRBJ2-5; clone_size: NA; v_call: TRBV5-1; cdr3_nt: TGCGCCAGCAGCCTCCGGGACAGGGGGCAGGAGACCCAGTACTTC; cdr3_aa: CASSLRDRGQETQYF
d_call: TRBD1; j_call: TRBJ1-1; clone_size: NA; v_call: TRBV6-1; cdr3_nt: TGTGCCAGCAGTGGACGACAGGGGCCGAACACTGAAGCTTTCTTT; cdr3_aa: CASSGRQGPNTEAFF
d_call: NA; j_call: TRBJ1-2; clone_size: NA; v_call: TRBV28; cdr3_nt: TGTGCCAGCACCGCGGGGCCAAACTATGGCTACACCTTC; cdr3_aa: CASTAGPNYGYTF
d_call: NA; j_call: TRBJ2-7; clone_size: NA; v_call: TRBV29-1; cdr3_nt: TGCAGCGTTGAAGATGGCAGCGACTCCTACGAGCAGTACTTC; cdr3_aa: CSVEDGSDSYEQYF
d_call: NA; j_call: TRBJ1-3; clone_size: NA; v_call: TRBV29-1; cdr3_nt: TGCGGGACTGGGGCTGCTGGAAACACCATATATTTT; cdr3_aa: CGTGAAGNTIYF
d_call: TRBD1; j_call: TRBJ2-2; clone_size: NA; v_call: TRBV19; cdr3_nt: TGTGCCACCAAACAGGGGCGGGACACCGGGGAGCTGTTTTTT; cdr3_aa: CATKQGRDTGELFF
d_call: TRBD2; j_call: TRBJ2-1; clone_size: NA; v_call: TRBV5-1; cdr3_nt: TGCGCCAGCAGCTCGGGGACTAGTGGCGATGAGCAGTTCTTC; cdr3_aa: CASSSGTSGDEQFF
d_call: NA; j_call: TRBJ1-2; clone_size: NA; v_call: TRBV27; cdr3_nt: TGTGCCAGCACCTTCCCCGTTAGCAGGGCGCTCTATGGCTACACCTTC; cdr3_aa: CASTFPVSRALYGYTF
d_call: NA; j_call: TRBJ1-2; clone_size: NA; v_call: TRBV30; cdr3_nt: TGTGCCTTGGCGGCGGGCTATGGCTACACCTTC; cdr3_aa: CALAAGYGYTF
d_call: NA; j_call: TRBJ2-3; clone_size: NA; v_call: TRBV29-1; cdr3_nt: TGCAGCGAGGGGACTCGCACAGATACGCAGTATTTT; cdr3_aa: CSEGTRTDTQYF
d_call: NA; j_call: TRBJ1-2; clone_size: NA; v_call: TRBV9; cdr3_nt: TGTGCCAGCAGCGTAGGAGTTAACTATGGCTACACCTTC; cdr3_aa: CASSVGVNYGYTF
d_call: NA; j_call: TRBJ1-1; clone_size: NA; v_call: TRBV2; cdr3_nt: TGTGCCAGCAGGTGGGGACTTGAAGTTTTCTTT; cdr3_aa: CASRWGLEVFF